These T cell receptor beta chains were read from a single sample in a study of T cell repertoires in cytomegalovirus infection. These receptors are not linked to any known antigen. Each CDR3 protein gets one entry after TCRdb re-called the reads with MiXCR. The table shows some 900,000 distinct CDR3 sequences, with approximately 32% occurring only once. Sequencing used cultured CD8+ T cells from PBMCs, obtained from culture after CMV antigen stimulation. Receptors originate from a human donor in good health (CMV status not recorded). Some clones in this sample may be carry-over from other donors' samples. Each CDR3 is given with its conserved first and last residue. D genes are given only for firm matches. Clone size, where shown, is once, few, many, or a class for clones that have expanded.

clone size	J gene	CDR3 length	V gene	D gene	CDR3 protein	CDR3 DNA
many	TRBJ2-2	18	TRBV7-2	TRBD2	CASSLATSGAFLTGELFF	TGTGCCAGCAGCTTAGCCACTAGCGGGGCCTTCCTCACCGGGGAGCTGTTTTTT
.	TRBJ2-1	15	TRBV28	.	CASSHGPGDYNEQFF	TGTGCCAGCAGCCATGGACCTGGCGACTACAATGAGCAGTTCTTC
many	TRBJ1-1	17	TRBV7-2	TRBD1	CASSLGLRQGRSTEAFF	TGTGCCAGCAGCTTAGGACTCAGACAGGGTAGGAGCACTGAAGCTTTCTTT
few	TRBJ2-1	15	TRBV7-9	TRBD1	CASSPRQGIYNEQFF	TGTGCCAGCAGCCCTAGACAGGGAATCTACAATGAGCAGTTCTTC
.	TRBJ1-2	13	TRBV7-9	.	CASTQSPLYGYTF	TGTGCCAGCACCCAGTCTCCCCTATATGGCTACACCTTC
few	TRBJ2-1	15	TRBV19	.	CASSSTANTYNEQFF	TGTGCCAGTAGTTCGACAGCTAATACCTACAATGAGCAGTTCTTC
few	TRBJ1-1	16	TRBV11-2	TRBD1	CASSLWDRGENTEAFF	TGTGCCAGCAGCTTATGGGACAGGGGGGAAAACACTGAAGCTTTCTTT
once	TRBJ2-7	17	TRBV6-6	TRBD2	CASSRSGGAKSYNEQYF	TGTGCCAGCAGCCGTAGCGGGGGGGCCAAATCCTACAATGAGCAGTACTTC
.	TRBJ1-5	14	TRBV12-3/TRBV12-4	.	CASSFLAGDQPQHF	TGTGCCAGCAGTTTTCTGGCAGGGGATCAGCCCCAGCATTTT
few	TRBJ1-3	17	TRBV7-9	.	CASSLSQDLVSGNTIYF	TGTGCCAGCAGCTTAAGCCAGGACTTGGTCTCTGGAAACACCATATATTTT
.	TRBJ1-2	15	TRBV7-9	TRBD1	CASRPRTGAHYGYTF	TGTGCCAGCAGACCAAGGACAGGGGCGCACTATGGCTACACCTTC